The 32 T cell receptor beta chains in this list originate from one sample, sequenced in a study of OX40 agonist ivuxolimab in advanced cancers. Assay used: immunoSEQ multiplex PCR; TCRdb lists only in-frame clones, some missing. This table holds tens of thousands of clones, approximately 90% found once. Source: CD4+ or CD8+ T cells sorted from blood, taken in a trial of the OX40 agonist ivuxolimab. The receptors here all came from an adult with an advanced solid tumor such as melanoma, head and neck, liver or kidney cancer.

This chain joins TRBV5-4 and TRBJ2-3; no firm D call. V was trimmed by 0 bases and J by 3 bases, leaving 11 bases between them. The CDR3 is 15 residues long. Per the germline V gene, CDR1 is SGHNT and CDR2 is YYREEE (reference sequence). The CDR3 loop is CASSLVTELTDTQYF. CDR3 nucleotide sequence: TGTGCCAGCAGCTTGGTGACGGAGCTAACAGATACGCAGTATTTT. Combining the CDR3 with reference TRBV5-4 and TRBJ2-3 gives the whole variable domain ETGVTQSPTHLIKTRGQQVTLRCSSQSGHNTVSWYQQALGQGPQFIFQYYREEENGRGNFPPRFSGLQFPNYSSELNVNALELDDSALYLCASSLVTELTDTQYFGPGTRLTVL.

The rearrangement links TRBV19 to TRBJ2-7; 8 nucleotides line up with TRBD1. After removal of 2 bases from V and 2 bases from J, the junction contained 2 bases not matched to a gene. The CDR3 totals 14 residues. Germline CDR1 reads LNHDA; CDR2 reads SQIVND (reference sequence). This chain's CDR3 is CASSITDRAYEQYF. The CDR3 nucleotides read TGTGCCAGTAGTATAACGGACAGGGCCTACGAGCAGTACTTC.

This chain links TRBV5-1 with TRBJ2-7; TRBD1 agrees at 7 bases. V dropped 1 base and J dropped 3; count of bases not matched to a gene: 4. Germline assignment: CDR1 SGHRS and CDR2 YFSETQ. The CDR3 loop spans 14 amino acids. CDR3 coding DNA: TGCGCCAGCAGCTTGAGAGGGGGCAGCTACGAGCAGTACTTC. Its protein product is CASSLRGGSYEQYF.

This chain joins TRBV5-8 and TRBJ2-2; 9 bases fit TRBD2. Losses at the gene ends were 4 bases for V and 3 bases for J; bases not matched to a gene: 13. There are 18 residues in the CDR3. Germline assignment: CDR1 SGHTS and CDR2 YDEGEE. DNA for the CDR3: TGTGCCAGCAGCCCTGGGCTAGCGGGATTCGGGGACACCGGGGAGCTGTTTTTT. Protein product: CASSPGLAGFGDTGELFF. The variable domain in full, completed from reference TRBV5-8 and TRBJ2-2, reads EAGVTQSPTHLIKTRGQQATLRCSPISGHTSVYWYQQALGLGLQFLLWYDEGEERNRGNFPPRFSGRQFPNYSSELNVNALELEDSALYLCASSPGLAGFGDTGELFFGEGSRLTVL.

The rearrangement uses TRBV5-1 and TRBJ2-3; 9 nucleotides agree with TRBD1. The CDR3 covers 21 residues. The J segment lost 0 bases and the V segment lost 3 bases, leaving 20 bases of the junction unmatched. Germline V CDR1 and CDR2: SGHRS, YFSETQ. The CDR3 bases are TGCGCCAGCAGCTGGAGGGGGGACGGGACAGGGCTTCGTGGGAGCACAGATACGCAGTATTTT. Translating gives CASSWRGDGTGLRGSTDTQYF.

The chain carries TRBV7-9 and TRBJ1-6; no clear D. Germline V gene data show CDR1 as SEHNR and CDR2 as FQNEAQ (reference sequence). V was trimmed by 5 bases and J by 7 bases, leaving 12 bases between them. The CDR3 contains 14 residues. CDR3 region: CASSPQALNSPLHF. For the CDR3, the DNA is TGTGCCAGCAGCCCTCAGGCCCTCAATTCACCCCTCCACTTT.

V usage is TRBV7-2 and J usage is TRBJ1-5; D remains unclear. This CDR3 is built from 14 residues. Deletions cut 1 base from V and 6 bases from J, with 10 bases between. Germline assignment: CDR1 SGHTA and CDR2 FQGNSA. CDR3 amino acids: CASSLDGRGQPQHF. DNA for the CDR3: TGTGCCAGCAGCTTAGACGGGAGAGGTCAGCCCCAGCATTTT.

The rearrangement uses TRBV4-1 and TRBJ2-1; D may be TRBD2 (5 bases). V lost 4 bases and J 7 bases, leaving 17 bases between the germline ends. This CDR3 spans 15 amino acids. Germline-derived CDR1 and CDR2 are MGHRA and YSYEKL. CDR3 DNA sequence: TGCGCCAGCAGCCCTTCGAGGGCTAGACGGAATGAGCAGTTCTTC. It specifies CASSPSRARRNEQFF.

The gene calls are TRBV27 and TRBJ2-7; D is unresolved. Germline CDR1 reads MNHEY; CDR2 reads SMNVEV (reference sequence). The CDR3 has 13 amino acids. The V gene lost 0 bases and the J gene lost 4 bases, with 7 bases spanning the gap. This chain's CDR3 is CASSLSSFYEQYF. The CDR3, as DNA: TGTGCCAGCAGTTTATCTTCCTTTTACGAGCAGTACTTC.

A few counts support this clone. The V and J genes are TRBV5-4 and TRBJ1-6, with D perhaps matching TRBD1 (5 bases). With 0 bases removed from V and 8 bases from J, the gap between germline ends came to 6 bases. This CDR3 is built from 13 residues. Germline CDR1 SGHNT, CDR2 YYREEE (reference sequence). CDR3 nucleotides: TGTGCCAGCAGCTTGGGACAGTATTCACCCCTCCACTTT. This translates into CASSLGQYSPLHF.

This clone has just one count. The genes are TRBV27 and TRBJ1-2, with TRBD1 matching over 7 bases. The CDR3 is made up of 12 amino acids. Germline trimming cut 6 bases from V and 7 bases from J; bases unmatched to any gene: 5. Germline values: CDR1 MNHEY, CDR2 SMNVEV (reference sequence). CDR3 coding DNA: TGTGCCAGCAGCAGAACAGGGGTTGGCTACACCTTC. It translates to CASSRTGVGYTF.

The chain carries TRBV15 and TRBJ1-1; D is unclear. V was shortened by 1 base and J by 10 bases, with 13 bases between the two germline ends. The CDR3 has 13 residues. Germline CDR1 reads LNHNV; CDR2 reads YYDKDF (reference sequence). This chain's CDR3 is CATSRGSHSAAFF. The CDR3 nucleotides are TGTGCCACCAGCAGAGGTAGCCATTCGGCAGCTTTCTTT.

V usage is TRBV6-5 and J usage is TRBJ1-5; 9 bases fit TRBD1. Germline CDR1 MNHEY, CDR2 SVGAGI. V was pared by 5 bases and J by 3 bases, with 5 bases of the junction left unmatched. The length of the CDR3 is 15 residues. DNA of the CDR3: TGTGCCAGCAGTCCGGACAGGGGCTACAATCAGCCCCAGCATTTT. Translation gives CASSPDRGYNQPQHF.

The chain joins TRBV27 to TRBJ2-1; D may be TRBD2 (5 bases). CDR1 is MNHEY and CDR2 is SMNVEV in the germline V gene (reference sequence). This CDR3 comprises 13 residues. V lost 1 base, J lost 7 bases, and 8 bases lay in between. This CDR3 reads CASSLFEGNEQFF. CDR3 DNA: TGTGCCAGCAGTTTATTTGAGGGTAATGAGCAGTTCTTC.

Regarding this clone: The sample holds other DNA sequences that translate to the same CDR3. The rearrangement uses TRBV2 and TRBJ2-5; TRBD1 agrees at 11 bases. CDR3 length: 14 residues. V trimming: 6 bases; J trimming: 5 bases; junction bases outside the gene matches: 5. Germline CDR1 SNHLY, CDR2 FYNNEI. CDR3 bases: TGTGCCAGCAGCCGGGACAGGGGGTGGGAGACCCAGTACTTC. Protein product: CASSRDRGWETQYF.

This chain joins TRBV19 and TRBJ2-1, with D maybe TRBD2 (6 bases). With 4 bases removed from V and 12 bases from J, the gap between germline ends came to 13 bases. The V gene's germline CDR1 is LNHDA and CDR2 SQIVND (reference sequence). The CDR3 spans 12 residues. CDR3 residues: CASSTRDFGQFF. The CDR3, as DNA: TGTGCCAGTAGTACCCGGGACTTTGGGCAGTTCTTC.

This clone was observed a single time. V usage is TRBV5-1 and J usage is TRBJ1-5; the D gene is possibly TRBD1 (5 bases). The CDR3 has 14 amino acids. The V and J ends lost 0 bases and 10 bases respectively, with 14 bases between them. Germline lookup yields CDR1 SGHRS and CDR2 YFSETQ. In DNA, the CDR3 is TGCGCCAGCAGCTTGGTTGGAGGGGTTAGCCCCCAGCATTTT. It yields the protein CASSLVGGVSPQHF.

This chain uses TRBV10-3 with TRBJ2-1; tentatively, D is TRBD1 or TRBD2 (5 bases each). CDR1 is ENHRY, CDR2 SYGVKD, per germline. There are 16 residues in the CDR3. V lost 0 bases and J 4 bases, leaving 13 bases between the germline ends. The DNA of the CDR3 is TGTGCCATCAGTGAGTCGGGGGACCACCATTACAATGAGCAGTTCTTC. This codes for CAISESGDHHYNEQFF.

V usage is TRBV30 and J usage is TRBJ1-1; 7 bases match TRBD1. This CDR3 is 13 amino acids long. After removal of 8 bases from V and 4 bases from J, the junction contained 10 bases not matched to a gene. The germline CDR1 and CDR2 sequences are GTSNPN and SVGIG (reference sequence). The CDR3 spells CAENRGTSTEAFF. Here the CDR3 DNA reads TGTGCCGAAAACAGGGGTACCAGCACTGAAGCTTTCTTT.

The CDR3 DNA is TGTGCCAGCAGTTACTTCAGGCAATCGCCCGCGCAGTACTTC. This translates into CASSYFRQSPAQYF. V gene TRBV6-5 combines with J gene TRBJ2-5; D ambiguous. The ends were cut back, 1 base at V and 11 bases at J, with 17 bases in the middle. The length of the CDR3 is 14 residues. Germline V gives CDR1 MNHEY, CDR2 SVGAGI.

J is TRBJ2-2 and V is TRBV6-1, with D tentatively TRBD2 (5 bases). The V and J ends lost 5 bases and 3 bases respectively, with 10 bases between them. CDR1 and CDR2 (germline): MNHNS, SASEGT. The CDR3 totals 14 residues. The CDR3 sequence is CASSPERYTGELFF. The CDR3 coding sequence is TGTGCCAGCAGTCCAGAGCGGTACACCGGGGAGCTGTTTTTT.

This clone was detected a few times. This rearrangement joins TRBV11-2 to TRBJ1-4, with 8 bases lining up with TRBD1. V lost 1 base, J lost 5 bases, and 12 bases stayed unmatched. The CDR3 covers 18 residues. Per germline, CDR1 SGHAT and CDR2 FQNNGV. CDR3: CASSLGRPGTGLNEKLFF. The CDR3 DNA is TGTGCCAGCAGCTTAGGACGTCCCGGGACAGGATTGAATGAAAAACTGTTTTTT.

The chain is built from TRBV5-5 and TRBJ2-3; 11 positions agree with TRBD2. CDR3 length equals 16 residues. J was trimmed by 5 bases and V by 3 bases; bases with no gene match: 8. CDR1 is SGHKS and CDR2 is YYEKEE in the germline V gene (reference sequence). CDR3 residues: CASSWPFLAGGDTQYF. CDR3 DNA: TGTGCCAGCAGCTGGCCCTTTCTAGCGGGAGGAGATACGCAGTATTTT.

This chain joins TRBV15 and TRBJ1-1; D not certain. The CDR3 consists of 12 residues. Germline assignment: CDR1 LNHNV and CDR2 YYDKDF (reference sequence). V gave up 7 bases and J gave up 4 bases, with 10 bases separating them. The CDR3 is CATNEGGTEAFF. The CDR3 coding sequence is TGTGCCACCAACGAGGGAGGCACTGAAGCTTTCTTT.

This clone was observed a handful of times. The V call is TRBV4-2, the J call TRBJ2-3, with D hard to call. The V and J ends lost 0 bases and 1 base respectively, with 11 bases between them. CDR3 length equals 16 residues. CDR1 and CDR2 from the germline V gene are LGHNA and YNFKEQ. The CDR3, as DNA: TGTGCCAGCAGCCAAGAATACGATACTGGCACAGATACGCAGTATTTT. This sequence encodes CASSQEYDTGTDTQYF.

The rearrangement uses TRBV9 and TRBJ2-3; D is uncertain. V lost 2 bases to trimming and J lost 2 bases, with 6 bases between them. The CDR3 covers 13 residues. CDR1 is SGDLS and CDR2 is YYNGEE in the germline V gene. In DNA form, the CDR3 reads TGTGCCAGCAGCGTGGGGATCACAGATACGCAGTATTTT. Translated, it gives CASSVGITDTQYF.

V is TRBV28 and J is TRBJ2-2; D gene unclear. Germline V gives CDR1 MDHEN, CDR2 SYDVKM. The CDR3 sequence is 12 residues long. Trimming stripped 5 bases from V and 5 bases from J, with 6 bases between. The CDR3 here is CASSSRTGELFF. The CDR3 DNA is TGTGCCAGCAGTAGCAGGACCGGGGAGCTGTTTTTT. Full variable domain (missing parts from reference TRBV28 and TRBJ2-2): DVKVTQSSRYLVKRTGEKVFLECVQDMDHENMFWYRQDPGLGLRLIYFSYDVKMKEKGDIPEGYSVSREKKERFSLILESASTNQTSMYLCASSSRTGELFFGEGSRLTVL.

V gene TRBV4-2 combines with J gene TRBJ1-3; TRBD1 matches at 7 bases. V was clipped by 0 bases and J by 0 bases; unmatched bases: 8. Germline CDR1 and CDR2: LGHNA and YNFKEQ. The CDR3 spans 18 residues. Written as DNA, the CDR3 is TGTGCCAGCAGCCAAGAATCTGTGGGACAGCTCTCTGGAAACACCATATATTTT. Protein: CASSQESVGQLSGNTIYF.

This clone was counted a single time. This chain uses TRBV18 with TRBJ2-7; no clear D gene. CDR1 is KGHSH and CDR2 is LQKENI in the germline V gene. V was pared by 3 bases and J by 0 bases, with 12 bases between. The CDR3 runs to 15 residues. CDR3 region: CASSPRGSYSYEQYF. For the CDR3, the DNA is TGTGCCAGCTCACCGCGAGGAAGTTACTCCTACGAGCAGTACTTC.

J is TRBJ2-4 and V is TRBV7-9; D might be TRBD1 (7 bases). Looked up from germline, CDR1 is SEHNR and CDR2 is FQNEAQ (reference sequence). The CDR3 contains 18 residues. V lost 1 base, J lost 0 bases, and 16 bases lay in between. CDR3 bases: TGTGCCAGCAGCTTAGTTTGGGGGCAGGGGGGAGCCAAAAACATTCAGTACTTC. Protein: CASSLVWGQGGAKNIQYF.

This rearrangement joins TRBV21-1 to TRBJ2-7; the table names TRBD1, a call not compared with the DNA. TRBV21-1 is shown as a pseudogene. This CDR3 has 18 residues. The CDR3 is CASSTAVRAGTGPHEQYF. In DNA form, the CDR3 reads TGTGCCAGCAGCACCGCAGTCCGGGCCGGGACAGGGCCCCACGAGCAGTACTTC.

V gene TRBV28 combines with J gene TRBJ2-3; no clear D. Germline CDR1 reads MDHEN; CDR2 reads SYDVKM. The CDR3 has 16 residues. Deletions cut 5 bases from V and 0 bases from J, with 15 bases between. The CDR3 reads CASSPIAIASTDTQYF. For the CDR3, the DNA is TGTGCCAGCAGTCCAATAGCAATTGCTAGCACAGATACGCAGTATTTT.